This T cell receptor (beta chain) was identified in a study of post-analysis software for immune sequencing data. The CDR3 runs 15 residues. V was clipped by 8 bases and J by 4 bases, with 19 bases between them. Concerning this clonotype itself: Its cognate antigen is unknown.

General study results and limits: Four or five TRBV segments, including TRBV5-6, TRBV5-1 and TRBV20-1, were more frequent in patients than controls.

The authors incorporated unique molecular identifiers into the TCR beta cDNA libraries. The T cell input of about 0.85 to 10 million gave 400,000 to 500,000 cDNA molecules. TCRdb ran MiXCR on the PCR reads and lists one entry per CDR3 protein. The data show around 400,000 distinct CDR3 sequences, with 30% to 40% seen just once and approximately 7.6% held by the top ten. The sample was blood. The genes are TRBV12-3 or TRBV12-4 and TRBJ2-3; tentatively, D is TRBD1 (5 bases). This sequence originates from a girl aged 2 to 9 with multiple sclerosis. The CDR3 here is CASEKLGVRADTQYF. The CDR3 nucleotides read TGTGCCAGCGAGAAGCTAGGGGTAAGAGCAGATACGCAGTATTTT.